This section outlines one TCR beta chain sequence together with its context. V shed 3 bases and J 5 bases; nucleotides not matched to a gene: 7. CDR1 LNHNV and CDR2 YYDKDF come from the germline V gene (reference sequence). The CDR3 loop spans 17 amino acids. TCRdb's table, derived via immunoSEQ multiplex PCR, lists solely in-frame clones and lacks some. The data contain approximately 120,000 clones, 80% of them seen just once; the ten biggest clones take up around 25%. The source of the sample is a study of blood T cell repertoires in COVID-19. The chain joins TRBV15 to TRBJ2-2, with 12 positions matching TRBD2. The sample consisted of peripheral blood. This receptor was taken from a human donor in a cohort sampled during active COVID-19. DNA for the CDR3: TGTGCCACCAGCAGTCGCCGCCTAGCGGGAGGGACCGGGGAGCTGTTTTTT. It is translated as CATSSRRLAGGTGELFF.